This entry lists 10 T cell receptor beta chains sequenced from one sample in a study of pediatric ulcerative colitis. The method was immunoSEQ multiplex PCR; TCRdb's version includes in-frame clones alone and lacks a portion of them. The sample yields about 24,000 clones, approximately 71% seen once. One to two pinch biopsies were taken from the rectum during colonoscopy. Sequenced sample: gut tissue. The receptors derive from a boy aged 5-17 years with severe ulcerative colitis.

The chain is built from TRBV27 and TRBJ2-7; D not certain. The CDR3 loop spans 14 amino acids. V was pared by 8 bases and J by 3 bases, with 17 bases between. Looked up from germline, CDR1 is MNHEY and CDR2 is SMNVEV (reference sequence). The CDR3 DNA follows: TGTGCCAGCCGCGATACCCTGACCCACTACGAGCAGTACTTC. Encoded protein: CASRDTLTHYEQYF.

The genes are TRBV7-9 and TRBJ2-3, with D unclear. CDR1 SEHNR and CDR2 FQNEAQ come from the germline V gene (reference sequence). The CDR3 consists of 14 residues. Deletions cut 2 bases from V and 2 bases from J, with 8 bases between. CDR3 region: CASSLIIATDTQYF. DNA of the CDR3: TGTGCCAGCAGCTTAATTATTGCCACAGATACGCAGTATTTT.

The CDR3 DNA reads as TGTGCCATCAGTACCCCGGGAGGGTATGGCTACACCTTC. Amino acid sequence: CAISTPGGYGYTF. This chain uses TRBV10-3 with TRBJ1-2; unclear D gene. This CDR3 is 13 amino acids long. Germline V gene data show CDR1 as ENHRY and CDR2 as SYGVKD. Trimming took 5 bases from V and 5 from J, leaving 12 bases between them.

The DNA for the CDR3 is TGCGCCAGCAGCTTGGGTGATACGCAGTATTTT. Amino acids: CASSLGDTQYF. This rearrangement joins TRBV5-1 to TRBJ2-3; unclear D gene. The CDR3 covers 11 residues. CDR1 is SGHRS and CDR2 is YFSETQ in the germline V gene. V lost 0 bases to trimming and J lost 6 bases, with 2 bases between them.

The gene calls are TRBV7-6 and TRBJ2-2; no firm D call. Germline-derived CDR1 and CDR2 are SGHVS and FNYEAQ. V was clipped by 5 bases and J by 4 bases, with 8 bases between them. There are 13 residues in the CDR3. This CDR3 reads CASSRAVTGELFF. As DNA, the CDR3 is TGTGCCAGCAGCCGGGCTGTCACCGGGGAGCTGTTTTTT.

This clone is a singleton in its sample. The V gene is TRBV7-2, the J gene TRBJ2-3; the D is unclear. This CDR3 comprises 12 residues. The germline V and J ends were trimmed by 3 bases and 6 bases, with 7 bases remaining between them. Germline values: CDR1 SGHTA, CDR2 FQGNSA. The CDR3 DNA follows: TGTGCCAGCAGCTTGTCCAGGGATACGCAGTATTTT. Translated, it gives CASSLSRDTQYF.

The chain employs TRBV10-3 and TRBJ2-3, with D possibly TRBD1 on 5 matching bases. V gave up 2 bases and J gave up 6 bases, with 15 bases separating them. The CDR3 contains 15 residues. The germline V gene encodes CDR1 ENHRY and CDR2 SYGVKD. The CDR3, as DNA: TGTGCCATCAGTGAGCCGATCAGGGAAGGGGATACGCAGTATTTT. Its protein product is CAISEPIREGDTQYF.

This clone was seen once. The CDR3 reads CASSQKTVTYNEQFF. CDR3 DNA: TGTGCCAGCTCACAAAAAACCGTTACCTACAATGAGCAGTTCTTC. This sequence joins TRBV18 and TRBJ2-1, with D uncertain. The CDR3 has 15 amino acids. CDR1 is KGHSH and CDR2 is LQKENI in the germline V gene. Trimming removed 4 bases at V and 2 bases at J, with 12 bases between.

The J gene is TRBJ1-2, the V gene TRBV18, with TRBD1 matching over 7 bases. The CDR3 runs to 15 residues. V gave up 2 bases and J gave up 6 bases; unmatched junction bases: 9. The V gene's germline CDR1 is KGHSH and CDR2 LQKENI. This chain's CDR3 is CASSPNDRETDGYTF. CDR3 DNA sequence: TGTGCCAGCTCACCAAACGACAGGGAAACGGATGGCTACACCTTC. The full variable domain, rest sourced from reference TRBV18 and TRBJ1-2, is NAGVMQNPRHLVRRRGQEARLRCSPMKGHSHVYWYRQLPEEGLKFMVYLQKENIIDESGMPKERFSAEFPKEGPSILRIQQVVRGDSAAYFCASSPNDRETDGYTFGSGTRLTVV.

This clone is judged medium-sized (0.01 to 0.1%). The chain links TRBV2 to TRBJ1-5; 9 bases fit TRBD1. This CDR3 has 15 residues. J was trimmed by 8 bases and V by 6 bases; bases with no gene match: 11. Germline loops: CDR1 SNHLY, CDR2 FYNNEI. The CDR3 sequence is CASRSSGTGSEPQHF. DNA of the CDR3: TGTGCCAGCAGGTCCTCCGGGACAGGGTCGGAGCCCCAGCATTTT. Full variable domain (rest looked up from reference TRBV2 and TRBJ1-5): EPEVTQTPSHQVTQMGQEVILRCVPISNHLYFYWYRQILGQKVEFLVSFYNNEISEKSEIFDDQFSVERPDGSNFTLKIRSTKLEDSAMYFCASRSSGTGSEPQHFGDGTRLSIL.